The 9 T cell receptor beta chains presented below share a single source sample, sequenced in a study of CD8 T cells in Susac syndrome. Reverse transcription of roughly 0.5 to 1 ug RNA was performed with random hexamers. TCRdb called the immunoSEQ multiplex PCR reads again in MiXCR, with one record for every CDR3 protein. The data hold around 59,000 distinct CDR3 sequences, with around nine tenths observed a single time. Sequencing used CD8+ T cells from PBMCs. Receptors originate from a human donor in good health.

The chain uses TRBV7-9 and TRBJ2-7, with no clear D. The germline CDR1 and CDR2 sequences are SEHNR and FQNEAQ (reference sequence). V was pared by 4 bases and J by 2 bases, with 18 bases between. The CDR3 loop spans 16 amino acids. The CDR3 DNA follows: TGTGCCAGCAGCTCCGGCATGTCCGAAAGGGCCTACGAGCAGTACTTC. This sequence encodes CASSSGMSERAYEQYF.

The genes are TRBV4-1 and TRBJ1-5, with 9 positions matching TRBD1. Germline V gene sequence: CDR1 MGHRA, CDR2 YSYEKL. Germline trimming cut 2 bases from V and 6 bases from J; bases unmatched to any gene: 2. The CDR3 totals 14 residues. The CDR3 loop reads CASSQTGGSQPQHF. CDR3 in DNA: TGCGCCAGCAGCCAAACAGGGGGCAGTCAGCCCCAGCATTTT.

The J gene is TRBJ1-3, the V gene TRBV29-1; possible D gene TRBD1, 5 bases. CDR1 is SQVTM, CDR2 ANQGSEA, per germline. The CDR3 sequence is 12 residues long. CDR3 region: CATDSSGNTIYF. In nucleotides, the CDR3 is TGCGCTACTGACAGCTCTGGAAACACCATATATTTT.

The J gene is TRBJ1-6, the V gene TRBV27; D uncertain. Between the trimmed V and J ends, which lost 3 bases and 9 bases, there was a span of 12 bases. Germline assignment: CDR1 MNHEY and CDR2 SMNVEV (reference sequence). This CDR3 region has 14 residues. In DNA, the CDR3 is TGTGCCAGCAGTTTGAAACGGACGGTTTCACCCCTCCACTTT. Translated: CASSLKRTVSPLHF.

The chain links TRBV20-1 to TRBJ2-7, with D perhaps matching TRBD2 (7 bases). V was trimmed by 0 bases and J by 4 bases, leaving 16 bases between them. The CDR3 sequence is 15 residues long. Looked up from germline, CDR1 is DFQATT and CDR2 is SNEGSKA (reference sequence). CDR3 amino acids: CSARDEAGASYEQYF. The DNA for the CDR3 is TGCAGTGCTAGAGATGAGGCGGGGGCTTCTTACGAGCAGTACTTC.

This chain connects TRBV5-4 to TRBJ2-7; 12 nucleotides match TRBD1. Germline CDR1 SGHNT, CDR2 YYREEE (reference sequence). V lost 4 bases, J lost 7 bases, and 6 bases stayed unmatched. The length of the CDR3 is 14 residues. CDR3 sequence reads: CASSVGQGAREQYF. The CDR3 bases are TGTGCCAGCAGCGTGGGACAGGGGGCGCGGGAGCAGTACTTC.

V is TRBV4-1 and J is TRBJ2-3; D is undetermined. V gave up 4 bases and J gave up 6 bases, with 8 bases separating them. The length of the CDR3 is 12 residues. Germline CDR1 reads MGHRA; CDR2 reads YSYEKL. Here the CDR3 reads CASSLPRDTQYF. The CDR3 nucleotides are TGCGCCAGCAGCCTCCCCCGCGATACGCAGTATTTT.

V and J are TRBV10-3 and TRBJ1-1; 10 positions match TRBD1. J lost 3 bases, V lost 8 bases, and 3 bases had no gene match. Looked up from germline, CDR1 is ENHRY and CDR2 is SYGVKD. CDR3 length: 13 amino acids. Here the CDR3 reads CAIGTGEDTEAFF. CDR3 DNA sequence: TGTGCCATCGGGACAGGGGAGGACACTGAAGCTTTCTTT.

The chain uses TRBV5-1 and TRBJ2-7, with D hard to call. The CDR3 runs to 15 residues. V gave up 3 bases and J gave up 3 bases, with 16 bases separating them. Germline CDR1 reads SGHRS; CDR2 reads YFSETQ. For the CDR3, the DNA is TGCGCCAGCAGCTCCGGTGGCTATATCGACTACGAGCAGTACTTC. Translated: CASSSGGYIDYEQYF.